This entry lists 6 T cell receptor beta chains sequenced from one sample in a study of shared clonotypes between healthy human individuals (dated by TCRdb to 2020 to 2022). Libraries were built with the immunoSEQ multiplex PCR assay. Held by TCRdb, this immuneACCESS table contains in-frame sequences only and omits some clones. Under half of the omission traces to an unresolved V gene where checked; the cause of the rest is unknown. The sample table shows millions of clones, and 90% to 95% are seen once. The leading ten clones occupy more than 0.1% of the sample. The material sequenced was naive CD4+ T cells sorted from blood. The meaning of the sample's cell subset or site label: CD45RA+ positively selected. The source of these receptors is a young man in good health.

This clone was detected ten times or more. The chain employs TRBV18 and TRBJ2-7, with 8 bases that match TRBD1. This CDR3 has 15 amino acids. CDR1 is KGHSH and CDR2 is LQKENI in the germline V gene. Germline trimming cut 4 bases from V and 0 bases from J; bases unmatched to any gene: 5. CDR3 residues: CASSQTGDSSYEQYF. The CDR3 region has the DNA TGTGCCAGCTCACAGACAGGGGATAGCTCCTACGAGCAGTACTTC.

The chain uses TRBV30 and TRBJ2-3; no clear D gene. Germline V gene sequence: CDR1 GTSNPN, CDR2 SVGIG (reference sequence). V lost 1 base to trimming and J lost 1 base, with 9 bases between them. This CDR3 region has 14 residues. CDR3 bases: TGTGCCTGGAGTGATCCGCGGCGCACAGATACGCAGTATTTT. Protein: CAWSDPRRTDTQYF.

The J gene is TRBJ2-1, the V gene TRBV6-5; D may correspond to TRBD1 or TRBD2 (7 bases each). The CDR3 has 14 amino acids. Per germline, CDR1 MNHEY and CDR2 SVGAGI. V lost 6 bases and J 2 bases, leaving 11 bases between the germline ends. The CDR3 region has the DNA TGTGCCAGCAGGGGAGGGGGCGCCTACAATGAGCAGTTCTTC. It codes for CASRGGGAYNEQFF.

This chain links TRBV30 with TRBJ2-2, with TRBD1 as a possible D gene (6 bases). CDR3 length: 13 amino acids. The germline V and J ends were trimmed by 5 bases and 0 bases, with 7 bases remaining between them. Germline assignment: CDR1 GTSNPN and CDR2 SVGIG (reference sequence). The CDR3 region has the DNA TGTGCCTGGGGGACAACGAACACCGGGGAGCTGTTTTTT. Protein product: CAWGTTNTGELFF.

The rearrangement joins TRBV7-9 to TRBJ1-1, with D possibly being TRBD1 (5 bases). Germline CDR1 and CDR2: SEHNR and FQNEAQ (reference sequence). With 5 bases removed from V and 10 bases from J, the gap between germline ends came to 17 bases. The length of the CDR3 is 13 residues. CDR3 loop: CASSLTTGGRAFF. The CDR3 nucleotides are TGTGCCAGCAGCCTAACTACGGGGGGGAGAGCTTTCTTT.

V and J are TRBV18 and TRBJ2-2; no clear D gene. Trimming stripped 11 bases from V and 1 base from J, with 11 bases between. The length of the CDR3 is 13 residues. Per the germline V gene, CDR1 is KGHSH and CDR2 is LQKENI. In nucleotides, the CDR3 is TGTGCCCCGTCCCAAGGGAACACCGGGGAGCTGTTTTTT. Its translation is CAPSQGNTGELFF.